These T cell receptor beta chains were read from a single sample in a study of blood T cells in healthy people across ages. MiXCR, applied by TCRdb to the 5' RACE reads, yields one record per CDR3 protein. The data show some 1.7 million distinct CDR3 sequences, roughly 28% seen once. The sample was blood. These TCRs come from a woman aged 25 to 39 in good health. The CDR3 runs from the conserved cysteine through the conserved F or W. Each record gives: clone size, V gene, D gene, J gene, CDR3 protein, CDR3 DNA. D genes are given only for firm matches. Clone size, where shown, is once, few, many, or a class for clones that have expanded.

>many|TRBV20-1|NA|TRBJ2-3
CSARLQAGPDTDTQYF
TGCAGTGCTAGACTTCAGGCGGGGCCCGACACAGATACGCAGTATTTT
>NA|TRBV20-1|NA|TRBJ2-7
CSAFSQGGTYEQYF
TGCAGTGCTTTCTCCCAGGGGGGAACCTACGAGCAGTACTTC
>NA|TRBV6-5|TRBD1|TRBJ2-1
CASSYIAGGNEQVF
TGTGCCAGCAGTTACATTGCAGGGGGCAATGAGCAGGTCTTC
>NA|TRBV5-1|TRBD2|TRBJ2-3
CASRSGSSGGNTDTQYF
TGCGCCAGCAGGTCTGGGTCTAGCGGGGGAAACACAGATACGCAGTATTTT
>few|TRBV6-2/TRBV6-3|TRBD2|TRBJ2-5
CASSYYGGREETQYF
TGTGCCAGCAGTTATTACGGCGGGAGAGAAGAGACCCAGTACTTC
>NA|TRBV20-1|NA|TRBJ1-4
CSARDLANEKLFF
TGCAGTGCTAGGGACCTGGCTAATGAAAAACTGTTTTTT
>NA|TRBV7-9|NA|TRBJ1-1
CASSLGTGPNTEAFF
TGTGCCAGCAGCTTGGGTACAGGGCCGAACACTGAAGCTTTCTTT
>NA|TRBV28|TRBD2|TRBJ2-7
CVSSRQRGTLYEQYF
TGTGTCAGCAGCCGCCAGCGGGGAACACTTTACGAGCAGTACTTC
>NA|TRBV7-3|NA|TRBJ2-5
CASSLSGTGGNEQYF
TGTGCCAGCAGCTTATCCGGGACTGGCGGCAATGAGCAGTACTTC
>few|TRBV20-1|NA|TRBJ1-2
CSAALQEFYGYTF
TGCAGTGCCGCTTTACAGGAGTTCTATGGCTACACCTTC
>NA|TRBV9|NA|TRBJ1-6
CASRSTGSPLHF
TGTGCCAGCAGATCCACGGGTTCACCCCTCCACTTT
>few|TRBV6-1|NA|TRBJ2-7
CASSSNGQPPSEQYF
TGTGCCAGCAGTAGCAATGGACAGCCTCCCAGCGAGCAGTACTTC
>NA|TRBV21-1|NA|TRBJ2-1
CASSILADNEQFF
TGTGCCAGCAGCATCCTAGCGGACAATGAGCAGTTCTTC
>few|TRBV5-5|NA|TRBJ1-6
CASSDRERHSPLHF
TGTGCCAGCAGTGACCGGGAGCGCCATTCACCCCTCCACTTT
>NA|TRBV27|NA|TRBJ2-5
CASSDISGREKETRYF
TGTGCCAGCAGCGATATAAGTGGAAGGGAAAAAGAGACCCGGTACTTC
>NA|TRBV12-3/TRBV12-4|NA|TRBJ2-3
CASSLGVGATGEDTQYF
TGTGCCAGCAGTTTAGGGGTGGGGGCCACCGGCGAGGATACGCAGTATTTT
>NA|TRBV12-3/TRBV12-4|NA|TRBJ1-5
CASSVGTPSNQPQHF
TGTGCCAGCAGTGTAGGGACCCCTAGCAATCAGCCCCAGCATTTT
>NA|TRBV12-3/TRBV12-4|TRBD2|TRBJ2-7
CASSFGTSGFSYEQYF
TGTGCCAGCAGTTTCGGGACTAGCGGTTTCTCCTACGAGCAGTACTTC
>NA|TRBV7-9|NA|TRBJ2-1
CASTNRGGIQFF
TGTGCCAGCACAAACAGGGGGGGTATTCAGTTCTTC
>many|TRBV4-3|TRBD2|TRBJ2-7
CASSQGGAGFYEQYF
TGCGCCAGCAGCCAGGGAGGGGCGGGATTCTACGAGCAGTACTTC